The 25 T cell receptor beta chains in this list originate from one sample, sequenced in a study of blood T cell repertoires in COVID-19. Generated by immunoSEQ multiplex PCR, the TCRdb table keeps only in-frame clones and is missing some. The repertoire holds tens of thousands of clones, with approximately 87% as singletons. The material sequenced was peripheral blood. These receptors came from a woman older than 75 with acute or convalescent COVID-19.

The V gene is TRBV7-2, the J gene TRBJ1-4; D might be TRBD1 (5 bases). Trimming stripped 5 bases from V and 12 bases from J, with 22 bases between. The V gene's germline CDR1 is SGHTA and CDR2 FQGNSA. The CDR3 consists of 15 residues. For the CDR3, the DNA is TGTGCCAGCAGCCCGACACTTGGGGCCGTTACGGAACTGTTTTTT. Its protein is CASSPTLGAVTELFF.

The chain is built from TRBV10-1 and TRBJ2-7; TRBD1 matches at 7 bases. The CDR3 has 12 residues. The V gene end was trimmed by 5 bases and the J gene end by 3 bases; junction bases not matched to a gene: 1. Germline lookup yields CDR1 WNHNN and CDR2 SYGVQD (reference sequence). Here the CDR3 DNA reads TGCGCCAGCAGTACAGGGGACTACGAGCAGTACTTC. Residues: CASSTGDYEQYF.

J is TRBJ1-5 and V is TRBV3-1 (or the pseudogene TRBV3-2); a possible D gene is TRBD1 (6 bases). The ends were cut back, 2 bases at V and 2 bases at J, with 10 bases in the middle. The germline CDR1 and CDR2 sequences are LGHDT and YNNKEL (reference sequence). The CDR3 is 15 amino acids. The CDR3 DNA reads TGTGCCAGCAGCCAACAGGGGATCGGCAATCAGCCCCAGCATTTT. This codes for CASSQQGIGNQPQHF.

V usage is TRBV3-1 (or the pseudogene TRBV3-2) and J usage is TRBJ2-1; 8 bases align to TRBD2. Germline V gene data show CDR1 as LGHDT and CDR2 as YNNKEL (reference sequence). V lost 3 bases and J lost 3; bases outside the gene matches: 4. This CDR3 region has 15 residues. The CDR3 here is CASSHSGASYNEQFF. CDR3 sequence (DNA): TGTGCCAGCAGCCATAGCGGGGCTAGCTACAATGAGCAGTTCTTC.

Written as DNA, the CDR3 is TGCGCCAGCAGCCCCGGAGGTTCGGGAAAGGCAGGTGGCTACACCTTC. This encodes CASSPGGSGKAGGYTF. V gene TRBV5-1 combines with J gene TRBJ1-2; the D is unclear. The ends were cut back, 4 bases at V and 7 bases at J, with 23 bases in the middle. The length of the CDR3 is 16 residues. The germline V gene has CDR1 SGHRS and CDR2 YFSETQ.

The chain recombines TRBV28 with TRBJ1-1; TRBD1 aligns across 10 bases. Germline values: CDR1 MDHEN, CDR2 SYDVKM. The J segment lost 6 bases and the V segment lost 7 bases, leaving 8 bases of the junction unmatched. This CDR3 region has 14 residues. The CDR3 reads CASIPTGGVAEAFF. Written as DNA, the CDR3 is TGTGCCAGCATCCCGACAGGGGGCGTCGCTGAAGCTTTCTTT.

In DNA form, the CDR3 reads TGTGCCAGCAGCGGGACAGGGACAGATACGCAGTATTTT. Translation gives CASSGTGTDTQYF. The chain carries TRBV2 and TRBJ2-3, with TRBD1 matching 9 bases. With 6 bases clipped from V and 3 bases from J, the junction kept 1 base outside the gene matches. Germline V gene data show CDR1 as SNHLY and CDR2 as FYNNEI. CDR3 size: 13 residues.

This rearrangement joins TRBV10-2 to TRBJ1-5; D unclear. Between the trimmed V and J ends, which lost 3 bases and 7 bases, there was a span of 16 bases. Per the germline V gene, CDR1 is WSHSY and CDR2 is SAAADI. The CDR3 sequence is 15 residues long. CDR3 nucleotide sequence: TGCGCCAGCAGTGACCCGAGATCGTCATGGCAGCCCCAGCATTTT. It codes for CASSDPRSSWQPQHF.

The CDR3 protein is CASGPQLNTEAFF. CDR3 in DNA: TGTGCCAGTGGGCCGCAACTGAACACTGAAGCTTTCTTT. This chain uses TRBV2 with TRBJ1-1; D not resolved. V gave up 9 bases and J gave up 0 bases, with 11 bases separating them. CDR3 size: 13 residues. Germline CDR1 reads SNHLY; CDR2 reads FYNNEI.

CDR3 residues: CSASPDVARSGGYTF. The CDR3 DNA reads TGCAGTGCTAGTCCTGACGTAGCTCGGTCTGGGGGCTACACCTTC. The genes are TRBV20-1 and TRBJ1-2; no definite D call. The V gene's germline CDR1 is DFQATT and CDR2 SNEGSKA (reference sequence). There are 15 residues in the CDR3. V gave up 3 bases and J gave up 8 bases, with 22 bases separating them.

J is TRBJ1-3 and V is TRBV18; 7 bases are shared with TRBD1. Germline V gene data show CDR1 as KGHSH and CDR2 as LQKENI. V gave up 6 bases and J gave up 0 bases; unmatched junction bases: 8. The CDR3 is 16 amino acids. In DNA, the CDR3 is TGTGCCAGCTCCGGCGGACAGGCAGACTCTGGAAACACCATATATTTT. It encodes CASSGGQADSGNTIYF.

This rearrangement joins TRBV27 to TRBJ1-2; D might be TRBD1 (5 bases). Trimming cost V 0 bases and J 4 bases, with 12 bases left between them. Per germline, CDR1 MNHEY and CDR2 SMNVEV (reference sequence). CDR3 length equals 15 residues. In DNA form, the CDR3 reads TGTGCCAGCAGTTTATCGGGGGGACTCCTCTATGGCTACACCTTC. Its translation is CASSLSGGLLYGYTF.

This chain joins TRBV6-5 and TRBJ2-3; 9 bases align to TRBD2. CDR1 and CDR2 from the germline V gene are MNHEY and SVGAGI. The CDR3 spans 15 residues. Trimming cost V 7 bases and J 3 bases; bases outside gene matches: 8. The CDR3 is CASKLLAGVTDTQYF. CDR3 sequence (DNA): TGTGCCAGCAAACTTTTAGCGGGGGTGACAGATACGCAGTATTTT.

The rearrangement uses TRBV6-6 and TRBJ1-4; D is undetermined. Germline V CDR1 and CDR2: MNHNY, SVGAGI (reference sequence). V lost 6 bases, J lost 7 bases, and 12 bases lay in between. This CDR3 spans 13 amino acids. The CDR3 region has the DNA TGTGCCAGCAGAGGCCGGGATGCTGAAAAACTGTTTTTT. This codes for CASRGRDAEKLFF.

This clone was observed a few times. The chain uses TRBV29-1 and TRBJ2-3; TRBD1 is a possible D gene (6 bases). The V gene lost 8 bases and the J gene lost 1 base, with 13 bases spanning the gap. CDR1 is SQVTM, CDR2 ANQGSEA, per germline. The CDR3 contains 13 residues. In DNA, the CDR3 is TGCAGCAAAGGGACATACGGCACAGATACGCAGTATTTT. It specifies CSKGTYGTDTQYF.

The rearrangement uses TRBV11-1 and TRBJ1-1; D possibly corresponds to TRBD1 (6 bases). V lost 6 bases and J lost 5, with 16 bases in between. Germline values: CDR1 SGHAT, CDR2 FQDESV (reference sequence). The CDR3 sequence is 14 residues long. The CDR3 bases are TGTGCCAGCAGTCTAGCGGACAGTGTGACTGAAGCTTTCTTT. This codes for CASSLADSVTEAFF. Combining the CDR3 with reference TRBV11-1 and TRBJ1-1 gives the whole variable domain EAEVAQSPRYKITEKSQAVAFWCDPISGHATLYWYRQILGQGPELLVQFQDESVVDDSQLPKDRFSAERLKGVDSTLKIQPAELGDSAMYLCASSLADSVTEAFFGQGTRLTVV.

The chain combines TRBV2 with TRBJ1-6, with TRBD1 identical over 7 bases. Germline trimming cut 2 bases from V and 2 bases from J; bases unmatched to any gene: 6. In germline, CDR1 is SNHLY, CDR2 FYNNEI. This CDR3 contains 17 residues. CDR3 residues: CASSEWTGRAYNSPLHF. For the CDR3, the DNA is TGTGCCAGCAGTGAATGGACAGGTCGAGCCTATAATTCACCCCTCCACTTT.

V usage is TRBV6-5 and J usage is TRBJ1-3; D gene uncertain. The CDR3 contains 16 residues. CDR1 is MNHEY, CDR2 SVGAGI, per germline. Trimming shortened V by 4 bases and J by 3 bases, and 16 bases separated the two germline ends. CDR3 DNA sequence: TGTGCCAGCAGTTCGGCCGGGAGGGAGCGTGGAAACACCATATATTTT. Translation gives CASSSAGRERGNTIYF.

V and J are TRBV5-6 and TRBJ2-7; 7 bases are shared with TRBD1. Germline CDR1 SGHDT, CDR2 YYEEEE. This CDR3 spans 16 amino acids. Trimming at V came to 4 bases and at J to 1 base, leaving 11 bases not matched to a gene. The CDR3 region is CASSPDGDRISYEQYF. As DNA, the CDR3 is TGTGCCAGCAGCCCTGACGGGGACAGAATATCCTACGAGCAGTACTTC.

The chain joins TRBV11-2 to TRBJ1-1; 8 bases agree with TRBD1. V shed 5 bases, J shed 3 bases, and the junction held 11 bases outside the gene matches. CDR1 and CDR2 from the germline V gene are SGHAT and FQNNGV. The CDR3 contains 16 residues. CDR3 loop: CASSPRGGQGDTEAFF. In DNA form, the CDR3 reads TGTGCCAGCAGCCCTAGGGGTGGACAGGGCGACACTGAAGCTTTCTTT.

This chain joins TRBV6-5 and TRBJ1-6; a possible D gene is TRBD1 (5 bases). With 6 bases removed from V and 5 bases from J, the gap between germline ends came to 14 bases. The CDR3 sequence is 15 residues long. Germline CDR1 MNHEY, CDR2 SVGAGI. CDR3 nucleotide sequence: TGTGCCAGCAGCGTAGAAGGGGCCGATAATTCACCCCTCCACTTT. Its protein product is CASSVEGADNSPLHF.

The chain uses TRBV12-2 and TRBJ2-1; whether TRBD2, the table's D call, matches the DNA was not checked. TRBV12-2 counts as a pseudogene. This CDR3 has 13 residues. Written as DNA, the CDR3 is TGTGCAAGTCGCTTAGGAGGATCCAATGAGCAGTTCTTC. Its translation: CASRLGGSNEQFF.

The V and J genes are TRBV10-1 and TRBJ2-5, with 8 bases that match TRBD1. The CDR3 length is 14 residues. Germline CDR1 WNHNN, CDR2 SYGVQD (reference sequence). With 2 bases clipped from V and 1 base from J, the junction kept 0 bases outside the gene matches. This CDR3 reads CASSETGGQETQYF. CDR3 sequence (DNA): TGCGCCAGCAGTGAGACAGGGGGCCAAGAGACCCAGTACTTC.

The gene calls are TRBV3-1 (or the pseudogene TRBV3-2) and TRBJ2-5; no reliable D call. Germline CDR1 and CDR2: LGHDT and YNNKEL (reference sequence). Trimming took 4 bases from V and 5 from J, leaving 8 bases between them. This CDR3 spans 12 amino acids. Here the CDR3 reads CASSPAGETQYF. CDR3 sequence (DNA): TGTGCCAGCAGCCCCGCCGGGGAGACCCAGTACTTC.

The count of this clone is one. The rearrangement joins TRBV3-1 (or the pseudogene TRBV3-2) to TRBJ2-3, with D perhaps TRBD2 (5 bases). The CDR3 contains 16 residues. Looked up from germline, CDR1 is LGHDT and CDR2 is YNNKEL (reference sequence). Between the trimmed V and J ends, which lost 3 bases and 0 bases, there was a span of 13 bases. The CDR3 region has the DNA TGTGCCAGCAGCCAGAGGACTGTTTCTAGCACAGATACGCAGTATTTT. This gives the protein CASSQRTVSSTDTQYF.